The subject of this entry is one T cell receptor (beta chain). As yet, its antigen is unknown. This table comes from immunoSEQ multiplex PCR, and its TCRdb copy is limited to in-frame clones, with some not included. The sample contains some 260,000 clones, about 90% of which appear only once. V lost 2 bases and J lost 0, with 11 bases in between. The CDR3 consists of 15 residues. Germline CDR1 and CDR2: SQVTM and ANQGSEA. These data belong to a study of cytomegalovirus exposure and HLA in healthy donors. Study outcomes and limitations: Whilst most TCR sequences proved rare, a subset of public TCRs occurred across many donors.

The genes are TRBV29-1 and TRBJ2-1; no reliable D call. The TCR originated in a woman aged 25 to 39 in good health and CMV-seronegative. Material for sequencing was PBMCs. CDR3 coding DNA: TGCAGCGTTGAAACCGGACGGAGCTCCTACAATGAGCAGTTCTTC. Protein: CSVETGRSSYNEQFF.